This passage covers 29 T cell receptor beta chains from one sample sequenced in a study of shared clonotypes between healthy human individuals. Produced via immunoSEQ multiplex PCR; TCRdb's table is partial and in-frame only. This repertoire shows about 980,000 clones, approximately 80% found once; its top ten account for roughly 1.5%. What was sequenced was memory CD4+ T cells sorted from blood. Described subset: CD45RA-negative fraction. The receptor source for this set is a man aged 18 to 35 in good health.

The gene calls are TRBV7-9 and TRBJ2-7; D tentatively fits TRBD1 or TRBD2 (5 bases each). Between the trimmed V and J ends, which lost 9 bases and 2 bases, there was a span of 14 bases. This CDR3 spans 13 amino acids. From germline, CDR1 is SEHNR and CDR2 FQNEAQ (reference sequence). The CDR3 DNA is TGTGCCAGTGCGAGGGAAGGGGCCTACGAGCAGTACTTC. The encoded protein is CASAREGAYEQYF.

The chain couples TRBV25-1 to TRBJ1-4, with 11 bases aligning to TRBD1. The CDR3 has 14 residues. CDR1 is MGHDK, CDR2 SYGVNS, per germline. The trim removed 5 bases at V and 8 bases at J, leaving 4 bases unmatched. CDR3 sequence: CASSFRDRGEKLFF. CDR3 coding DNA: TGTGCCAGCAGTTTCCGGGACAGGGGGGAAAAACTGTTTTTT.

The chain recombines TRBV11-2 with TRBJ2-7; D possibly corresponds to TRBD2 (7 bases). This CDR3 is 16 amino acids long. The ends were cut back, 0 bases at V and 4 bases at J, with 16 bases in the middle. The germline CDR1 and CDR2 sequences are SGHAT and FQNNGV. The CDR3 DNA reads as TGTGCCAGCAGCTTAGATATCGGGGGGCGGTCTTACGAGCAGTACTTC. Translated, it gives CASSLDIGGRSYEQYF.

The chain joins TRBV10-2 to TRBJ2-7; possibly TRBD2 for D (6 bases). Germline CDR1 is WSHSY and CDR2 is SAAADI. Deletions cut 2 bases from V and 1 base from J, with 15 bases between. The CDR3 is 16 residues long. The CDR3 bases are TGCGCCAGCAGTGAGAGGCCCCTCGGGGGTTCCTACGAGCAGTACTTC. Translation: CASSERPLGGSYEQYF.

V gene TRBV5-4 combines with J gene TRBJ2-3; D uncertain. The CDR3 runs to 14 residues. Trimming took 0 bases from V and 2 from J, leaving 7 bases between them. Germline V CDR1 and CDR2: SGHNT, YYREEE (reference sequence). CDR3 sequence: CASSLDGLTDTQYF. In nucleotides, the CDR3 is TGTGCCAGCAGCTTGGACGGGCTCACAGATACGCAGTATTTT.

The rearrangement joins TRBV5-1 to TRBJ1-5, with a weak D call TRBD1 (5 bases). Per germline, CDR1 SGHRS and CDR2 YFSETQ. V was clipped by 4 bases and J by 5 bases, with 13 bases between them. The CDR3 loop spans 14 amino acids. The DNA for the CDR3 is TGCGCCAGCAGCCGGTTTGGGGGGGATCAGCCCCAGCATTTT. It codes for CASSRFGGDQPQHF.

This clone was seen ten or more times. The chain joins TRBV27 to TRBJ1-2; no reliable D call. The CDR3 is made up of 20 amino acids. V lost 2 bases and J 0 bases, leaving 25 bases between the germline ends. CDR1 MNHEY and CDR2 SMNVEV come from the germline V gene (reference sequence). CDR3 DNA: TGTGCCAGCAGTTTAACTGAACACCGGCCCTTACGACGAGCTAACTATGGCTACACCTTC. It translates to CASSLTEHRPLRRANYGYTF.

In DNA form, the CDR3 reads TGCGCCAGCAGCCAAGATCCCGGACGCGTCTCATACAATGAGCAGTTCTTC. It specifies CASSQDPGRVSYNEQFF. The V call is TRBV4-3, the J call TRBJ2-1; no definite D call. V was pared by 0 bases and J by 4 bases, with 16 bases between. The CDR3 runs to 17 residues. The germline V gene has CDR1 LGHNA and CDR2 YSLEER.

The rearrangement uses TRBV28 and TRBJ2-7; D may be TRBD1 (6 bases). This CDR3 is built from 13 residues. V shed 5 bases and J shed 4 bases, with 12 bases lying between them. Germline assignment: CDR1 MDHEN and CDR2 SYDVKM. As DNA, the CDR3 is TGTGCCAGCAGTCCCGGGACACTATACGAGCAGTACTTC. Protein product: CASSPGTLYEQYF.

The chain is built from TRBV9 and TRBJ2-1, with D perhaps matching TRBD2 (7 bases). Germline-derived CDR1 and CDR2 are SGDLS and YYNGEE. V lost 0 bases and J 1 base, leaving 14 bases between the germline ends. CDR3 length: 17 amino acids. CDR3 in DNA: TGTGCCAGCAGCGTAGGCGGGGGCCGGGGGTCCTACAATGAGCAGTTCTTC. Its protein is CASSVGGGRGSYNEQFF.

The chain is built from TRBV28 and TRBJ2-1; the match to TRBD2 covers 9 bases. CDR3 size: 16 residues. V dropped 4 bases and J dropped 0; count of bases not matched to a gene: 4. Germline V gene lookup returns CDR1 MDHEN and CDR2 SYDVKM. As DNA, the CDR3 is TGTGCCAGCAGTTCCCTAGCGGGACTCTCCTACAATGAGCAGTTCTTC. It encodes CASSSLAGLSYNEQFF.

The chain has TRBV5-1 and TRBJ1-6; 7 bases agree with TRBD1. In germline, CDR1 is SGHRS, CDR2 YFSETQ. V shed 0 bases, J shed 7 bases, and the junction held 7 bases outside the gene matches. The CDR3 consists of 16 residues. The DNA for the CDR3 is TGCGCCAGCAGCTTGGATTCAGGGGGAACAAATTCACCCCTCCACTTT. Translated: CASSLDSGGTNSPLHF.

This clone came up once. The V and J genes are TRBV29-1 and TRBJ2-3; 12 nucleotides line up with TRBD1. In germline, CDR1 is SQVTM, CDR2 ANQGSEA. With V trimmed by 6 bases and J by 4 bases, 5 bases remained unmatched. The CDR3 consists of 14 residues. CDR3 residues: CSVLGQGASDTQYF. For the CDR3, the DNA is TGCAGCGTCCTGGGACAGGGGGCTTCAGATACGCAGTATTTT.

The genes are TRBV7-3 and TRBJ2-1; TRBD2 aligns across 8 bases. Trimming removed 1 base from V and 6 bases from J; junction bases left unmatched: 5. Looked up from germline, CDR1 is SGHTA and CDR2 is FQGTGA. The CDR3 spans 15 residues. The CDR3 DNA follows: TGTGCCAGCAGCTTAATGGCGGGGGGCGCCAATGAGCAGTTCTTC. This sequence encodes CASSLMAGGANEQFF.

The chain has TRBV5-1 and TRBJ1-4; D not certain. There are 15 residues in the CDR3. Trimming took 2 bases from V and 4 from J, leaving 12 bases between them. CDR1 and CDR2 from the germline V gene are SGHRS and YFSETQ. Here the CDR3 DNA reads TGCGCCAGCAGCTTTACTTCGGAGATTAATGAAAAACTGTTTTTT. Its translation is CASSFTSEINEKLFF. Full variable domain (remainder filled in from reference TRBV5-1 and TRBJ1-4): KAGVTQTPRYLIKTRGQQVTLSCSPISGHRSVSWYQQTPGQGLQFLFEYFSETQRNKGNFPGRFSGRQFSNSRSEMNVSTLELGDSALYLCASSFTSEINEKLFFGSGTQLSVL.

This chain links TRBV5-1 with TRBJ2-1, with TRBD2 identical over 7 bases. The ends lost 0 bases at V and 0 bases at J; junction bases unmatched: 3. The germline V gene encodes CDR1 SGHRS and CDR2 YFSETQ. This CDR3 region has 16 residues. The CDR3 sequence: CASSLVGTTSYNEQFF. CDR3 nucleotide sequence: TGCGCCAGCAGCTTGGTTGGGACTACCTCCTACAATGAGCAGTTCTTC.

The genes are TRBV7-8 and TRBJ2-7, with TRBD1 identical over 9 bases. The CDR3 has 16 residues. After removal of 8 bases from V and 3 bases from J, the junction contained 14 bases not matched to a gene. Germline CDR1 SGHVS, CDR2 FQNEAQ. This CDR3 is CASLGQGEFNSYEQYF. The CDR3, as DNA: TGTGCCAGCTTGGGACAGGGAGAATTTAACAGCTACGAGCAGTACTTC.

The rearrangement uses TRBV11-3 and TRBJ2-3; no reliable D call. Germline loops: CDR1 SGHNT, CDR2 YENEEA. The CDR3 runs to 13 residues. V was cut by 3 bases and J by 2 bases, with 6 bases left in between. The DNA of the CDR3 is TGTGCCAGCAGCTTTGGGGTCACAGATACGCAGTATTTT. Translated, it gives CASSFGVTDTQYF.

V is TRBV18 and J is TRBJ2-7; D unresolved. The germline gives CDR1 KGHSH, CDR2 LQKENI. This CDR3 is built from 13 residues. Trimming stripped 0 bases from V and 7 bases from J, with 10 bases between. CDR3 residues: CASSPPQDDEQYF. The CDR3 nucleotides are TGTGCCAGCTCACCACCCCAGGACGATGAGCAGTACTTC.

The chain joins TRBV2 to TRBJ2-7; 10 positions agree with TRBD2. With V trimmed by 7 bases and J by 3 bases, 6 bases remained unmatched. This CDR3 has 14 residues. Germline assignment: CDR1 SNHLY and CDR2 FYNNEI. CDR3 nucleotides: TGTGCCAGCAAGAGTAGCGGGGGGTTCTACGAGCAGTACTTC. Protein: CASKSSGGFYEQYF.

The chain joins TRBV5-4 to TRBJ2-1; D is tentatively TRBD1 or TRBD2 (7 bases each). The ends were cut back, 4 bases at V and 5 bases at J, with 19 bases in the middle. In germline, CDR1 is SGHNT, CDR2 YYREEE (reference sequence). This CDR3 spans 16 amino acids. The CDR3 loop reads CASSRKSRGGHNEQFF. The DNA of the CDR3 is TGTGCCAGCAGCCGAAAAAGCAGGGGGGGCCACAATGAGCAGTTCTTC.

The chain links TRBV18 to TRBJ2-1; unclear D gene. V lost 2 bases and J 8 bases, leaving 13 bases between the germline ends. CDR3 size: 14 residues. The germline V gene has CDR1 KGHSH and CDR2 LQKENI. For the CDR3, the DNA is TGTGCCAGCTCACCATCGAATAGAATGGATGAGCAGTTCTTC. Amino acids: CASSPSNRMDEQFF.

This clone was counted only a few times. The chain has TRBV7-9 and TRBJ1-1, with 8 bases lining up with TRBD1. Germline V gene lookup returns CDR1 SEHNR and CDR2 FQNEAQ (reference sequence). CDR3 length equals 15 residues. Unmatched junction bases numbered 10, after V lost 5 bases and J lost 5 bases. The chain's CDR3 is CASSPAGDRGTEAFF. Here the CDR3 DNA reads TGTGCCAGCAGCCCCGCCGGCGACAGGGGTACTGAAGCTTTCTTT. The full variable domain, with the rest looked up from reference TRBV7-9 and TRBJ1-1, is DTGVSQNPRHKITKRGQNVTFRCDPISEHNRLYWYRQTLGQGPEFLTYFQNEAQLEKSRLLSDRFSAERPKGSFSTLEIQRTEQGDSAMYLCASSPAGDRGTEAFFGQGTRLTVV.

Only a few counts were recorded for this clone. V gene TRBV7-2 combines with J gene TRBJ1-1; TRBD1 matches at 7 bases. The V gene end was trimmed by 5 bases and the J gene end by 6 bases; junction bases not matched to a gene: 12. CDR1 is SGHTA, CDR2 FQGNSA, per germline. There are 15 residues in the CDR3. CDR3 in DNA: TGTGCCAGCAGCGGGTGGGACAGTCGCGGCGCTGAAGCTTTCTTT. Translating gives CASSGWDSRGAEAFF.

The CDR3 DNA reads TGTGCCAGCAGCTTGGCCCTGGCCGGGACACTCTCCTACAATGAGCAGTTCTTC. Its translation: CASSLALAGTLSYNEQFF. This chain connects TRBV5-5 to TRBJ2-1, with D possibly being TRBD1 (6 bases). CDR3 length: 18 residues. Germline V gives CDR1 SGHKS, CDR2 YYEKEE (reference sequence). Trimming removed 0 bases from V and 0 bases from J, with 16 bases in between.

V gene TRBV5-1 combines with J gene TRBJ2-2; the match to TRBD1 covers 10 bases. The CDR3 length is 15 residues. V lost 4 bases, J lost 4 bases, and 4 bases stayed unmatched. CDR1 and CDR2 (germline): SGHRS, YFSETQ. The CDR3 DNA is TGCGCCAGCAGCGTGGACAGGGGGTCCACCGGGGAGCTGTTTTTT. Encoded protein: CASSVDRGSTGELFF.

CDR3 bases: TGCGCCAGCAGTGGGACGCGGAGACCCGGGGAGCTGTTTTTT. Translation: CASSGTRRPGELFF. The chain joins TRBV10-1 to TRBJ2-2; D uncertain. V was clipped by 4 bases and J by 6 bases, with 12 bases between them. This CDR3 is 14 amino acids long. From germline, CDR1 is WNHNN and CDR2 SYGVQD (reference sequence).

The chain uses TRBV30 and TRBJ2-3; weak D call: TRBD1 (7 bases). Trimming shortened V by 0 bases and J by 10 bases, and 14 bases separated the two germline ends. The CDR3 length is 13 residues. Germline V gene sequence: CDR1 GTSNPN, CDR2 SVGIG (reference sequence). CDR3 coding DNA: TGTGCCTGGAGTGTAGACCAGGGGGGCTCGCAGTATTTT. Its protein is CAWSVDQGGSQYF.

The chain has TRBV29-1 and TRBJ2-3; 10 nucleotides align to TRBD2. The CDR3 spans 14 residues. Per germline, CDR1 SQVTM and CDR2 ANQGSEA. The V segment lost 7 bases and the J segment 1 base; nucleotides outside the gene matches: 5. CDR3 nucleotide sequence: TGCAGCGCCAGCGGGGGGGCCCGCACAGATACGCAGTATTTT. It translates to CSASGGARTDTQYF.